The rows below give T cell receptor beta chains drawn from one sample of a study of cytomegalovirus exposure and HLA in healthy donors. Data came from immunoSEQ multiplex PCR; TCRdb stores just in-frame clones and leaves some out. The data contain about 120,000 clones, about two thirds of them singletons. The sequencing input was PBMCs. Receptor source: a man under 40 in good health and CMV-seronegative. CDR3s include the opening cysteine and the closing phenylalanine or tryptophan. D genes are given only for firm matches. Clone size is not always given. Where it is, it says once, few, many or a class for expanded clones.

clone_size j_call d_call v_call cdr3_nt cdr3_aa
- TRBJ1-1 TRBD1 TRBV5-6 TGTGCCAGCAGCGCCGGGACAGTCGACACTGAAGCTTTCTTT CASSAGTVDTEAFF
- TRBJ1-1 TRBD1 TRBV7-9 TGTGCGACCGGGACAGCACACACTGAAGCTTTCTTT CATGTAHTEAFF
- TRBJ2-2 TRBD1 TRBV29-1 TGCAGCGTTGAAGATGACAGGGGGCGCAGCACCGGGGAGCTGTTTTTT CSVEDDRGRSTGELFF
medium-sized TRBJ2-5 - TRBV18 TGTGCCAGCTCAATCGGACAGCAAGAGACCCAGTACTTC CASSIGQQETQYF
once TRBJ2-1 TRBD1 TRBV27 TGTGCCAGCAGTTTCTCGGACAGGTCCTACAATGAGCAGTTCTTC CASSFSDRSYNEQFF
- TRBJ2-3 - TRBV19 TGTGCCAGTAGTACGGACAGGGAGGGTACAGATACGCAGTATTTT CASSTDREGTDTQYF
- TRBJ2-2 TRBD1 TRBV10-3 TGTGCCATCAGTCGGGACAGGGTGGGGACGACCGGGGAGCTGTTTTTT CAISRDRVGTTGELFF
- TRBJ2-2 - TRBV5-4 TGTGCCAGCAGCTTGGGAGGAACAGGGCCCCCGCTGTTTTTT CASSLGGTGPPLFF
- TRBJ2-1 TRBD1 TRBV5-4 TGTGCCAGCAGCTTCCGTCGGGACAGATCCTACAATGAGCAGTTCTTC CASSFRRDRSYNEQFF
- TRBJ2-5 TRBD1 TRBV5-4 TGTGCCAGCAGTAAACCGACAGGGGGGGATAAAGAGACCCAGTACTTC CASSKPTGGDKETQYF
- TRBJ2-3 TRBD2 TRBV19 TGTGCCAGTAGTCCGGGACTAGCGGGGGTCACAGATACGCAGTATTTT CASSPGLAGVTDTQYF
- TRBJ2-7 TRBD1 TRBV11-2 TGTGCCAGCAGCTTCGACAGGGACTACGAGCAGTACTTC CASSFDRDYEQYF
- TRBJ1-1 - TRBV11-1 TGTGCCAGCAGTCATCAGGAAGGGAACACTGAAGCTTTCTTT CASSHQEGNTEAFF
- TRBJ1-2 - TRBV25-1 TGTGCCAGCAGTGATCCAGGAGGGGCCAACTATGGCTACACCTTC CASSDPGGANYGYTF
- TRBJ2-2 TRBD1 TRBV27 TGTGCCAGCAGCTACCGGGACAGGGTCTCCGGGGAGCTGTTTTTT CASSYRDRVSGELFF
- TRBJ2-3 TRBD2 TRBV5-6 TGTGCCAGCAGCTCCGGGACTAGCGGGGGAGATACGCAGTATTTT CASSSGTSGGDTQYF
few TRBJ2-3 - TRBV7-9 TGTGCCAGCAGCTTAGCGGCGGGTACGCAGTATTTT CASSLAAGTQYF
- TRBJ2-7 TRBD1 TRBV4-1 TGCGCCAGCAGCTCCGGGACAGGGGGAAACGAGCAGTACTTC CASSSGTGGNEQYF
- TRBJ2-7 - TRBV4-2 TGTGCCAGCAGCCAAGAGTGGGGCCCGACCTACGAGCAGTACTTC CASSQEWGPTYEQYF
few TRBJ1-1 - TRBV4-3 TGCGCCAGCAGCCAAGTCTGGGGCCCTGACACTGAAGCTTTCTTT CASSQVWGPDTEAFF
- TRBJ1-1 - TRBV5-4 TGTGCCAGCAGCCTACCAGGCAGAAACACTGAAGCTTTCTTT CASSLPGRNTEAFF
- TRBJ2-1 - TRBV7-2 TGTGCCAGCAGCTTCCTAGCTTCCTACAATGAGCAGTTCTTC CASSFLASYNEQFF
once TRBJ2-1 TRBD1 TRBV5-4 TGTGCCAGCAGCTTAGGGACAGGGTTGTTAGATGAGCAGTTCTTC CASSLGTGLLDEQFF
- TRBJ2-7 - TRBV5-5 TGTGCCAGCAGCCGTATTGGCACCTACGAGCAGTACTTC CASSRIGTYEQYF
- TRBJ1-4 - TRBV18 TGTGCCAGCTCAGGACTTTATAATGAAAAACTGTTTTTT CASSGLYNEKLFF
- TRBJ1-1 - TRBV5-3 TGTGCCTCGAAACAGGGGAACACTGAAGCTTTCTTT CASKQGNTEAFF
- TRBJ2-2 TRBD1 TRBV5-6 TGTGCCAGCAGCTATGACAGGGGGCCCGACACCGGGGAGCTGTTTTTT CASSYDRGPDTGELFF
- TRBJ1-2 - TRBV27 TGTGCCAGCAGTCAGGCAGAGAGAAACTATGGCTACACCTTC CASSQAERNYGYTF
- TRBJ2-2 - TRBV4-1 TGCGCCAGCAGCCAAGGTTCCGGGTCCTACACCGGGGAGCTGTTTTTT CASSQGSGSYTGELFF
- TRBJ1-2 - TRBV5-1 TGCGCCAGCAGCATGGCCCTGGACAGTGCCCATGGCTACACCTTC CASSMALDSAHGYTF
- TRBJ1-1 - TRBV19 TGTGCCAGTAGGCGACAGGCGATGAACACTGAAGCTTTCTTT CASRRQAMNTEAFF
once TRBJ2-4 - TRBV6-5 TGTGCCAGCAGTTACTCCAGGGGTGGGAACATTCAGTACTTC CASSYSRGGNIQYF
- TRBJ2-7 - TRBV6-6 TGTGCCAGCAGTTACTCTGGCCACGAGCAGTACTTC CASSYSGHEQYF
- TRBJ1-6 - TRBV19 TGTGCCAGTAGGTTTCGGGATTCACCCCTCCACTTT CASRFRDSPLHF
- TRBJ1-2 - TRBV5-4 TGTGCCAGCAGCTTGAACGGTAACTATGGCTACACCTTC CASSLNGNYGYTF
- TRBJ1-1 TRBD1 TRBV7-3 TGTGCCAGCAGCCCCGACAGGGGACACACTGAAGCTTTCTTT CASSPDRGHTEAFF
- TRBJ1-2 TRBD1 TRBV6-6 TGTGCCAGCAGTCCGACAGGGTCGGTAAATGGCTACACCTTC CASSPTGSVNGYTF
few TRBJ2-3 TRBD2 TRBV4-1 TGCGCCAGCAGCCAAGTTCTAGCGGGGGGCGCGTATTTT CASSQVLAGGAYF
- TRBJ2-3 TRBD2 TRBV5-6 TGTGCCAGCAGCGCCGGGACTAGCTTGGATACGCAGTATTTT CASSAGTSLDTQYF
once TRBJ1-1 - TRBV6-5 TGTGCCAGCAGTTACACGAACGTCGGGAACACTGAAGCTTTCTTT CASSYTNVGNTEAFF
once TRBJ2-7 - TRBV7-6 TGTGCCAGCAGCCCCCTGGAGGCCTACGAGCAGTACTTC CASSPLEAYEQYF
- TRBJ1-1 TRBD1 TRBV7-3 TGTGCCAGCAGCCGTGACAGGGTAGGTGAAGCTTTCTTT CASSRDRVGEAFF
- TRBJ2-3 TRBD2 TRBV7-2 TGTGCCAGCAGCTTATTAGCGGGGGGGCTCAGAATTGGCACAGATACGCAGTATTTT CASSLLAGGLRIGTDTQYF
few TRBJ1-1 TRBD1 TRBV15 TGTGCCACCAGCAGAGGGGGGACAGCCACTGAAGCTTTCTTT CATSRGGTATEAFF
once TRBJ1-1 - TRBV11-2 TGTGCCAGCAGCTTATTGGTCAGTGAAGCTTTCTTT CASSLLVSEAFF
- TRBJ2-2 TRBD2 TRBV7-3 TGTGCCAGCAGCCCAGCGGGGGGGCCTACCGGGGAGCTGTTTTTT CASSPAGGPTGELFF
- TRBJ1-6 - TRBV7-9 TGTGCCAGCAGCTTAGAGGGTGGACTTCCTAATTCACCCCTCCACTTT CASSLEGGLPNSPLHF
few TRBJ2-1 - TRBV4-2 TGTGCCAGCAGCCCGCACAGGGGGGGGTACAATGAGCAGTTCTTC CASSPHRGGYNEQFF
- TRBJ2-7 TRBD1 TRBV7-2 TGTGCCAGCACTTGGGGACAGGGGTGGGTCGAGCAGTACTTC CASTWGQGWVEQYF
few TRBJ2-6 TRBD1 TRBV29-1 TGCAGCGTTGGGACAGGTCACTCTGGGGCCAACGTCCTGACTTTC CSVGTGHSGANVLTF
- TRBJ2-5 TRBD2 TRBV10-1 TGCGCCAGATCCGGGGAGGGTTTCGAGGGGTTTCAAGAGACCCAGTACTTC CARSGEGFEGFQETQYF
- TRBJ1-2 - TRBV15 TGTGCCACCAGTCACCAGGGGAACTATGGCTACACCTTC CATSHQGNYGYTF
- TRBJ2-7 - TRBV11-2 TGTGCCAGCAGCTTAGGTCAGGGATACTACGAGCAGTACTTC CASSLGQGYYEQYF
- TRBJ1-1 - TRBV9 TGTGCCAGCAGCGTAACTGGGCAAACGAACACTGAAGCTTTCTTT CASSVTGQTNTEAFF
- TRBJ2-7 - TRBV9 TGTGCCAGCAGCGTAGCTCCCTCCTACGAGCAGTACTTC CASSVAPSYEQYF
- TRBJ1-5 - TRBV6-5 TGTGCCAGCAGCTTGGACAGAGATCAGCCCCAGCATTTT CASSLDRDQPQHF
once TRBJ2-3 TRBD1 TRBV7-6 TGTGCCAGCAGCCCCGGGACAGGGGTACCGGATACGCAGTATTTT CASSPGTGVPDTQYF
- TRBJ2-3 TRBD1 TRBV5-1 TGCGCCAGCAACACAGGGGGCTGGACAGATACGCAGTATTTT CASNTGGWTDTQYF
- TRBJ2-2 TRBD2 TRBV28 TGTGCCAGCAGTTTAACGGGGGGTTCCGGGGAGCTGTTTTTT CASSLTGGSGELFF